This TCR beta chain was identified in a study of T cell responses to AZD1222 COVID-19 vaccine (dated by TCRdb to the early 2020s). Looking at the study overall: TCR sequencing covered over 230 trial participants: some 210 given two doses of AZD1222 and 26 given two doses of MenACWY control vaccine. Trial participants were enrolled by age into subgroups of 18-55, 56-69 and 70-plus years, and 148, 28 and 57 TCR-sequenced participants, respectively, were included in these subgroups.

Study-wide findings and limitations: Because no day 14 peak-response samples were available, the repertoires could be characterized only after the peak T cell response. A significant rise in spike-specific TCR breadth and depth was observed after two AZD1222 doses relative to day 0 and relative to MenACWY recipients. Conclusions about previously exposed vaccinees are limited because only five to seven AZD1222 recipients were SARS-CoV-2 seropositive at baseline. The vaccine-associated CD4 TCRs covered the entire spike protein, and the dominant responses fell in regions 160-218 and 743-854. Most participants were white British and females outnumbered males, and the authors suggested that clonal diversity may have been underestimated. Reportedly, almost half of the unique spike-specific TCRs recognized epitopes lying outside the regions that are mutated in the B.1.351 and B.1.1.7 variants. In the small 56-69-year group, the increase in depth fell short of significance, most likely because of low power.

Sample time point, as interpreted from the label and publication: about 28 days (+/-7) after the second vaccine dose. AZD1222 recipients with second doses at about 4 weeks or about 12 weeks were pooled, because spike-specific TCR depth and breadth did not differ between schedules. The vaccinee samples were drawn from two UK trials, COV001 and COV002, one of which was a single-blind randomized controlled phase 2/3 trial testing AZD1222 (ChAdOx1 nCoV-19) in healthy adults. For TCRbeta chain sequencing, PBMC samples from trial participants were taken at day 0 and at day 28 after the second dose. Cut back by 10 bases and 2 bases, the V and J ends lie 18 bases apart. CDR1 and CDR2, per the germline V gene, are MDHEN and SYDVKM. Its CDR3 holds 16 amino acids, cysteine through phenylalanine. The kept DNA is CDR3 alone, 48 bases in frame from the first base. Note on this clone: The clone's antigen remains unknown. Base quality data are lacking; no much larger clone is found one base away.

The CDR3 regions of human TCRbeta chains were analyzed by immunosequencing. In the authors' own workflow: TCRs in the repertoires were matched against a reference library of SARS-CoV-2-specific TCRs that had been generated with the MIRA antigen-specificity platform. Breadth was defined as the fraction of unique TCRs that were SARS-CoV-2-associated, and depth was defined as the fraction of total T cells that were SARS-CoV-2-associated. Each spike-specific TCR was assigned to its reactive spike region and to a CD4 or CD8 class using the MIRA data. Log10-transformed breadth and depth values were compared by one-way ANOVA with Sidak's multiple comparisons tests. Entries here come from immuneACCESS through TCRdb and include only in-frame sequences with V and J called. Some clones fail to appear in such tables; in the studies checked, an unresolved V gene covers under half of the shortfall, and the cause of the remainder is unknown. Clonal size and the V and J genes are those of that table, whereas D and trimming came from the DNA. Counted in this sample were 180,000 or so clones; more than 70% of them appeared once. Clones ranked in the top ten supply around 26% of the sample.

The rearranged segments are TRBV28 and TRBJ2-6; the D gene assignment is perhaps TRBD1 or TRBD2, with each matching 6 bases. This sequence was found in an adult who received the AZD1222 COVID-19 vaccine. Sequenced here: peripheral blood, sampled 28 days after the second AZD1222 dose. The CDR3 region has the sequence CATGAEGGAGANVLTF. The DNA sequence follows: TGTGCCACCGGGGCCGAGGGGGGAGCTGGGGCCAACGTCCTGACTTTC.